The clone carrying this TCR beta chain was seen ten or more times. The antigen is unknown. This CDR3 is 14 amino acids long. The V gene end was trimmed by 6 bases and the J gene end by 4 bases; junction bases not matched to a gene: 3. The data originate from a study of regulatory T cells in long-lasting Graves disease. Study findings and constraints: Persistent-disease Graves' patients showed less TCR diversity than new cases. There were preferences for TRBV28, TRBJ1-2 and TRBJ2-5 in persistent disease. Not thyroid tissue but only peripheral blood was studied. Limited sample numbers may have lowered accuracy.

Arm-PCR with iRepertoire HTBI primers amplified the CDR3 regions for these TCR beta libraries. Via MiXCR, TCRdb re-called the multiplex PCR reads, giving one row per CDR3 protein. In the table there are fewer than 450,000 distinct CDR3 sequences, under 25% of which are singletons. Time point described: persistent/refractory GD, antithyroid drugs over 5 years with positive TRAb. PBMCs were the source of the RNA used for TCR sequencing. The V call is TRBV12-3 or TRBV12-4, the J call TRBJ1-4, with 9 nucleotides matching TRBD1. Sample: peripheral blood mononuclear cells (PBMCs), taken when the disease was refractory, from a patient treated with antithyroid drugs. The receptor was derived from a female donor with Graves disease. CDR3: CASRGQGFNEKLFF. DNA of the CDR3: TGTGCCAGCAGGGGACAGGGCTTTAATGAAAAACTGTTTTTT.